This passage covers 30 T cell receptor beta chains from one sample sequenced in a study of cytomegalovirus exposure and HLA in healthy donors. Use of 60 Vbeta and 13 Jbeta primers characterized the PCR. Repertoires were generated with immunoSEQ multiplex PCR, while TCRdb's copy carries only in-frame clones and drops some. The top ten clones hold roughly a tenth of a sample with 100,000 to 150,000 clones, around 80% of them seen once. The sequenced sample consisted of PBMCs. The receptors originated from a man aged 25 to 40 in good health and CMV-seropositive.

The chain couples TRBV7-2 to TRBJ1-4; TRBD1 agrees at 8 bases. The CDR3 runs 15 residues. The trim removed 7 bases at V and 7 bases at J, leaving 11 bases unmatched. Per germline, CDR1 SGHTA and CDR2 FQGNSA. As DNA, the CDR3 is TGTGCCAGCACCACCCAGGGGGCGCGGGGTGAAAAACTGTTTTTT. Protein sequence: CASTTQGARGEKLFF. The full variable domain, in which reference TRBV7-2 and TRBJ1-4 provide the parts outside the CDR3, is GAGVSQSPSNKVTEKGKDVELRCDPISGHTALYWYRQSLGQGLEFLIYFQGNSAPDKSGLPSDRFSAERTGGSVSTLTIQRTQQEDSAVYLCASTTQGARGEKLFFGSGTQLSVL.

The CDR3 bases are TGTGCCAGCAGCCAAGACGGGAGTGGAACAGATACGCAGTATTTT. It encodes CASSQDGSGTDTQYF. The rearrangement joins TRBV4-2 to TRBJ2-3; D possibly corresponds to TRBD2 (6 bases). The V end lost 0 bases, the J end lost 3 bases, and 10 bases lay between the germline ends. The CDR3 spans 15 residues. CDR1 LGHNA and CDR2 YNFKEQ come from the germline V gene.

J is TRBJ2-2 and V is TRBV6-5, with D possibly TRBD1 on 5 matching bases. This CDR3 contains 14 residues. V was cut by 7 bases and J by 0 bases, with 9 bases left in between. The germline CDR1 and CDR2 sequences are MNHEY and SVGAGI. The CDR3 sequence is CASTAGTNTGELFF. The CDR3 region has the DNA TGTGCCAGCACGGCAGGGACGAACACCGGGGAGCTGTTTTTT.

The CDR3 bases are TGTGCCAGCAGTTCGACAGACCAGTACTTC. Encoded protein: CASSSTDQYF. The genes are TRBV28 and TRBJ2-7; tentatively, D is TRBD1 (5 bases). V lost 4 bases to trimming and J lost 10 bases, with 8 bases between them. Germline CDR1 MDHEN, CDR2 SYDVKM. This CDR3 region has 10 residues. Variable domain in full (rest from reference TRBV28 and TRBJ2-7): DVKVTQSSRYLVKRTGEKVFLECVQDMDHENMFWYRQDPGLGLRLIYFSYDVKMKEKGDIPEGYSVSREKKERFSLILESASTNQTSMYLCASSSTDQYFGPGTRLTVT.

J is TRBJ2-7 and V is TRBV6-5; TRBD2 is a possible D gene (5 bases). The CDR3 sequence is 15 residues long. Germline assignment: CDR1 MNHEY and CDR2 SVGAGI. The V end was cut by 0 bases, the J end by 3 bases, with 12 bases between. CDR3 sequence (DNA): TGTGCCAGCAGTTACTCGGGATCGAGGGACTACGAGCAGTACTTC. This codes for CASSYSGSRDYEQYF.

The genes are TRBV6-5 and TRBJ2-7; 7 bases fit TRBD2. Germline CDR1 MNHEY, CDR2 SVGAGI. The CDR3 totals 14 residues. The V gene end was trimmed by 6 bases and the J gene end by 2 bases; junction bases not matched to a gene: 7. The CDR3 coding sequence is TGTGCCAGCAGGTGGGGGGAGGGGACCTACGAGCAGTACTTC. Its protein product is CASRWGEGTYEQYF.

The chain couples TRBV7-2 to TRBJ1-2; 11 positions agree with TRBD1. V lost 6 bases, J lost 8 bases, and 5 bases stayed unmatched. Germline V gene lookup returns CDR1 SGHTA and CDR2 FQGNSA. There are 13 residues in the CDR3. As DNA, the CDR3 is TGTGCCAGCAGAGAGGGGACAGGGGGAGGCTACACCTTC. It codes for CASREGTGGGYTF.

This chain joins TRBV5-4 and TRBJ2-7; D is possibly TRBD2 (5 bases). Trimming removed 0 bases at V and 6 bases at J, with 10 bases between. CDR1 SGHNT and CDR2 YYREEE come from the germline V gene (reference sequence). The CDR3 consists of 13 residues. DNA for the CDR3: TGTGCCAGCAGCTTGGGTCAGGCGGGCGAGCAGTACTTC. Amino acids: CASSLGQAGEQYF.

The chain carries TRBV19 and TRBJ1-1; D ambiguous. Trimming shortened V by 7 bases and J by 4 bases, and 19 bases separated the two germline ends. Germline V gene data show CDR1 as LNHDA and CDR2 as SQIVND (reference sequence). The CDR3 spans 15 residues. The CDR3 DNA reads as TGTGCCAGTACCAACTCCGGTGGAGGTGGCACTGAAGCTTTCTTT. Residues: CASTNSGGGGTEAFF.

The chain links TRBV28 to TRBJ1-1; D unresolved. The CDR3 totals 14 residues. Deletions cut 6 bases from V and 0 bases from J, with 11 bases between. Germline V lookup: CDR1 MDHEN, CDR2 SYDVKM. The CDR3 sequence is CASRPGNMNTEAFF. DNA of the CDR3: TGTGCCAGCAGACCGGGGAATATGAACACTGAAGCTTTCTTT. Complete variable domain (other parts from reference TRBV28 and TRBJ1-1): DVKVTQSSRYLVKRTGEKVFLECVQDMDHENMFWYRQDPGLGLRLIYFSYDVKMKEKGDIPEGYSVSREKKERFSLILESASTNQTSMYLCASRPGNMNTEAFFGQGTRLTVV.

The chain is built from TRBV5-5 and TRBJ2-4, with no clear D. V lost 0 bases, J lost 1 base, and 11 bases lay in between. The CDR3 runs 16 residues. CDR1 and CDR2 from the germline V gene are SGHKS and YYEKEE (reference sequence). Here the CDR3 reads CASSLGVAEAKNIQYF. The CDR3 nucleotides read TGTGCCAGCAGCTTGGGGGTAGCTGAGGCCAAAAACATTCAGTACTTC.

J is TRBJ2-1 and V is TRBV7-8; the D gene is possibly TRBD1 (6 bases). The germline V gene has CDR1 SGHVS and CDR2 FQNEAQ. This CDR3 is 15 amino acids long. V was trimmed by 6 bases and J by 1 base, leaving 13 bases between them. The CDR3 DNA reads TGTGCCAGCAGACCTGAACAGGGTTCCTACAATGAGCAGTTCTTC. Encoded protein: CASRPEQGSYNEQFF.

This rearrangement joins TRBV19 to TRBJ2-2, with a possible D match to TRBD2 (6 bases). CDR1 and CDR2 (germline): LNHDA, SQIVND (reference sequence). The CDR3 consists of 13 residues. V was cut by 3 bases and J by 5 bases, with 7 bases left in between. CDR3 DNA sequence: TGTGCCAGTAGTATGCGGGGAACCGGGGAGCTGTTTTTT. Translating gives CASSMRGTGELFF.

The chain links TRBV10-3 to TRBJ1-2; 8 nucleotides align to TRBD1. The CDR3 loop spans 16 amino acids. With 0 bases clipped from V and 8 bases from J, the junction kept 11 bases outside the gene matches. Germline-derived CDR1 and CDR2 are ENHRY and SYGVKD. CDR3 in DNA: TGTGCCATCAGTGAGTCCCTGTGGCAGGGGGCGCAGGGCTACACCTTC. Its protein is CAISESLWQGAQGYTF.

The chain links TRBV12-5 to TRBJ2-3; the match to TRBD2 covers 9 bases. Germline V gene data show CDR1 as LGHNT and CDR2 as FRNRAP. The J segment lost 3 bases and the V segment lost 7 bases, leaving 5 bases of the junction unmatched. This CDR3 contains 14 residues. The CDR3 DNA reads TGTGCTAGTGCTTTAGCGGGAGCAACAGATACGCAGTATTTT. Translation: CASALAGATDTQYF.

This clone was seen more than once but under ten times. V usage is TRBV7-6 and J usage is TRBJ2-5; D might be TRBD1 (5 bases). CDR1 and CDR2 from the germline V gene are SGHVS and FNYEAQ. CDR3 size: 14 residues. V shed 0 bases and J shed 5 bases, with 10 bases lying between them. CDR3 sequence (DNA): TGTGCCAGCAGCTTAGCAGGGGTTGGGGAGACCCAGTACTTC. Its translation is CASSLAGVGETQYF.

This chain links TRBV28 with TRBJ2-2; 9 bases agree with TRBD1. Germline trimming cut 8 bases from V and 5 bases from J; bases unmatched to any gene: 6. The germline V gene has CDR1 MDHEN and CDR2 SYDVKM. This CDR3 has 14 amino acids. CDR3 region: CASAEDRGTGELFF. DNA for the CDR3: TGTGCCAGCGCCGAGGACAGGGGAACCGGGGAGCTGTTTTTT.

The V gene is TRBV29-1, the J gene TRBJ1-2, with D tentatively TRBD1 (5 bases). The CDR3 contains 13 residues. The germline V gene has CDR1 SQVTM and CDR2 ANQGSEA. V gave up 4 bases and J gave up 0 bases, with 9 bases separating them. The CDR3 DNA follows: TGCAGCGTTGGGGGCCGAGCTAACTATGGCTACACCTTC. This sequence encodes CSVGGRANYGYTF.

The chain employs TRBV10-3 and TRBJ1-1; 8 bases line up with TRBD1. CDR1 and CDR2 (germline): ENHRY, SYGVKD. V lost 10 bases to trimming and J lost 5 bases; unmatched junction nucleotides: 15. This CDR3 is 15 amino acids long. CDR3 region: CATQSPLTGETEAFF. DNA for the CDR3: TGTGCCACCCAGTCCCCCTTGACAGGGGAAACTGAAGCTTTCTTT.

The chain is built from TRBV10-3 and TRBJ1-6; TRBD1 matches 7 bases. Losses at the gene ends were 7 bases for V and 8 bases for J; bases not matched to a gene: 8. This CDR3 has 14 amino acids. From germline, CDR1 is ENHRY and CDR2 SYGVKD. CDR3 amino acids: CAINQGGVDSPLHF. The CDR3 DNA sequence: TGTGCCATCAACCAGGGGGGTGTGGATTCACCCCTCCACTTT.

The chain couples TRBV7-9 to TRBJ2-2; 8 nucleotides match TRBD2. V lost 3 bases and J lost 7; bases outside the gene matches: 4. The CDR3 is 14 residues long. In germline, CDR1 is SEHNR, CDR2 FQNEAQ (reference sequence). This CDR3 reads CASSFSGKNGELFF. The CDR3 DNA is TGTGCCAGCAGCTTTAGCGGGAAGAACGGGGAGCTGTTTTTT.

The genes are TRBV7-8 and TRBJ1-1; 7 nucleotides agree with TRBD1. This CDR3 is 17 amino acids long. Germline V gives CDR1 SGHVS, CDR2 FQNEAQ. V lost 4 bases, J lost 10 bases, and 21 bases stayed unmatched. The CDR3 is CASSSASQGDNPLGAFF. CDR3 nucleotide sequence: TGTGCCAGCAGCTCGGCGTCCCAGGGGGATAACCCCTTGGGAGCTTTCTTT.

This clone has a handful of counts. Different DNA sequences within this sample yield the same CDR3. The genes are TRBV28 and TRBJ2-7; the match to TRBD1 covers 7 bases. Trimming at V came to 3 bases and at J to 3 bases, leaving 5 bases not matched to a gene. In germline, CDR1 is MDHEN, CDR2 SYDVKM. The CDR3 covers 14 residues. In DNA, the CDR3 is TGTGCCAGCAGTTTGAGAACAGGGGACTACGAGCAGTACTTC. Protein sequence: CASSLRTGDYEQYF.

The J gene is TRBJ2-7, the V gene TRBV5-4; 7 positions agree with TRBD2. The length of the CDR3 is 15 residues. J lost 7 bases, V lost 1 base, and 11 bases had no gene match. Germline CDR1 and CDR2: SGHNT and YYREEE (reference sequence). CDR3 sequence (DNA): TGTGCCAGCAGCTTGCGAAGCGGGGAGGCCCAGGAGCAGTACTTC. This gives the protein CASSLRSGEAQEQYF.

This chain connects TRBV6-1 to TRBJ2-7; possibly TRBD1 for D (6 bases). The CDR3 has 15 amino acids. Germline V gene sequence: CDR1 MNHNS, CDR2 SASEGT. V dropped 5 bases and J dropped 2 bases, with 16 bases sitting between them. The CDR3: CASSSDTYRAYEQYF. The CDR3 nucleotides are TGTGCCAGCAGTTCAGACACCTACAGGGCCTACGAGCAGTACTTC.

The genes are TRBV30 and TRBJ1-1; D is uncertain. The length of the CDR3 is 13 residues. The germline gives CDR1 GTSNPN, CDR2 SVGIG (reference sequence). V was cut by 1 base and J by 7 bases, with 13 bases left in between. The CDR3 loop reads CAWSAVGTGEAFF. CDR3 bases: TGTGCCTGGAGTGCCGTCGGAACGGGTGAAGCTTTCTTT.

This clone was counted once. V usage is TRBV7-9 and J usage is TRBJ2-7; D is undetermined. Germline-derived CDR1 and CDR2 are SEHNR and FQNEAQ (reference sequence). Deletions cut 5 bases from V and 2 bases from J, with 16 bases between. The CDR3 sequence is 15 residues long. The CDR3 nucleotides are TGTGCCAGCAGCACCCACCTGGCAAATCCCTACGAGCAGTACTTC. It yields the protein CASSTHLANPYEQYF.

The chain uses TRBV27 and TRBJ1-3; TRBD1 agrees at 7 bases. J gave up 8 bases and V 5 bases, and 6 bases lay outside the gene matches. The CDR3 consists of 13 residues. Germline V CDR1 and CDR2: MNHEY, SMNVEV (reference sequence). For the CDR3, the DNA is TGTGCCAGCAGTACCACAGGGGACCACACCATATATTTT. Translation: CASSTTGDHTIYF.

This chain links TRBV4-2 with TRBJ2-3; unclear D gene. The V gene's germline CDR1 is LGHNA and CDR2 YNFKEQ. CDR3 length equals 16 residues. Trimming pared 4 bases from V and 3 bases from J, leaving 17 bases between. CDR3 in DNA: TGTGCCAGCAGCCCCCCGACAACAAGAAAGACAGATACGCAGTATTTT. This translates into CASSPPTTRKTDTQYF.

The CDR3 coding sequence is TGCGCCAGCAGCCACATGGGGACTAGCGGGAGGCCTGAACACTCCTACGAGCAGTACTTC. Protein: CASSHMGTSGRPEHSYEQYF. The genes are TRBV4-1 and TRBJ2-5; TRBD2 matches at 15 bases. Judging by the DNA end, TRBJ2-7 fits better; the J call may be wrong. Germline lookup yields CDR1 MGHRA and CDR2 YSYEKL. The CDR3 has 20 residues.